This entry lists 13 T cell receptor beta chains sequenced from one sample in a study of blood T cell repertoires in COVID-19. Method: immunoSEQ multiplex PCR; TCRdb's copy keeps in-frame clones and lacks some. The repertoire has about 260,000 clones, 88% of them found once; the top ten carry around 1.3%. The sample consisted of PBMCs or T cells enriched from blood (not recorded which). All receptors derive from a middle-aged woman with acute COVID-19.

The CDR3 sequence: CASSQDRTSVGGTIYF. The CDR3 DNA follows: TGTGCCAGCAGCCAAGACAGGACCTCTGTGGGGGGCACCATATATTTT. The V call is TRBV3-1 (or the pseudogene TRBV3-2), the J call TRBJ1-3; TRBD1 might be the D (5 bases). Trimming shortened V by 0 bases and J by 9 bases, and 18 bases separated the two germline ends. The CDR3 is 16 amino acids. Germline V gene data show CDR1 as LGHDT and CDR2 as YNNKEL (reference sequence).

The chain carries TRBV30 and TRBJ2-5; D is ambiguous. The germline gives CDR1 GTSNPN, CDR2 SVGIG (reference sequence). V was trimmed by 3 bases and J by 0 bases, leaving 5 bases between them. The CDR3 is 12 amino acids. This CDR3 reads CAWRGYQETQYF. CDR3 DNA sequence: TGTGCCTGGAGGGGCTACCAAGAGACCCAGTACTTC.

The gene calls are TRBV19 and TRBJ2-1; 13 nucleotides match TRBD2. J gave up 4 bases and V 6 bases, and 0 bases lay outside the gene matches. CDR1 is LNHDA and CDR2 is SQIVND in the germline V gene (reference sequence). There are 14 residues in the CDR3. Here the CDR3 reads CASRLAGGYNEQFF. As DNA, the CDR3 is TGTGCCAGTAGACTAGCGGGAGGGTACAATGAGCAGTTCTTC.

As DNA, the CDR3 is TGTGCCAGCAGTTTAGCGGGGAGGTCAGGCTACACCTTC. Translating gives CASSLAGRSGYTF. V is TRBV12-3 or TRBV12-4 and J is TRBJ1-2; D gene unclear. There are 13 residues in the CDR3. Trimming took off 0 bases at V and 8 bases at J, with 10 bases between the two ends.

This chain joins TRBV28 and TRBJ1-5, with a tentative D call TRBD1 (6 bases). The CDR3 is made up of 16 amino acids. Germline values: CDR1 MDHEN, CDR2 SYDVKM. V was trimmed by 1 base and J by 7 bases, leaving 17 bases between them. This CDR3 reads CASSLSGEGMRQPQHF. CDR3 nucleotide sequence: TGTGCCAGCAGTTTATCAGGGGAAGGCATGAGGCAGCCCCAGCATTTT.

The genes are TRBV18 and TRBJ2-7, with a tentative D call TRBD1 (6 bases). Trimming left V 5 bases short and J 3 bases short, with 14 bases between. CDR1 is KGHSH and CDR2 is LQKENI in the germline V gene. The CDR3 contains 14 residues. The chain's CDR3 is CASSGGQTHYEQYV. DNA of the CDR3: TGTGCCAGCTCAGGGGGACAAACACACTACGAGCAGTACGTC.

The CDR3 sequence: CASRTFSGILMNEQFF. The CDR3 nucleotides read TGTGCCAGTAGGACCTTCAGCGGGATCTTAATGAATGAGCAGTTCTTC. This chain joins TRBV19 and TRBJ2-1; 7 nucleotides match TRBD2. V trimming: 6 bases; J trimming: 7 bases; junction bases outside the gene matches: 15. Germline CDR1 and CDR2: LNHDA and SQIVND (reference sequence). CDR3 length: 16 residues.

This chain connects TRBV5-1 to TRBJ2-5; the match to TRBD2 covers 7 bases. The V gene's germline CDR1 is SGHRS and CDR2 YFSETQ. This CDR3 spans 14 amino acids. With 7 bases clipped from V and 1 base from J, the junction kept 7 bases outside the gene matches. CDR3 region: CASGTASGQETQYF. The CDR3 bases are TGCGCCAGCGGTACCGCTAGCGGCCAAGAGACCCAGTACTTC. Filled out from reference TRBV5-1 and TRBJ2-5, the complete variable domain reads KAGVTQTPRYLIKTRGQQVTLSCSPISGHRSVSWYQQTPGQGLQFLFEYFSETQRNKGNFPGRFSGRQFSNSRSEMNVSTLELGDSALYLCASGTASGQETQYFGPGTRLLVL.

The chain links TRBV28 to TRBJ1-2; D call uncertain. The CDR3 loop spans 13 amino acids. V lost 6 bases, J lost 8 bases, and 16 bases lay in between. Per the germline V gene, CDR1 is MDHEN and CDR2 is SYDVKM. CDR3 in amino acids: CASRQLGGIGYTF. The CDR3 coding sequence is TGTGCCAGCAGACAGCTTGGAGGGATCGGCTACACCTTC.

The chain is built from TRBV19 and TRBJ1-5; D is unresolved. The CDR3 extends over 15 amino acids. Looked up from germline, CDR1 is LNHDA and CDR2 is SQIVND (reference sequence). Trimming shortened V by 11 bases and J by 2 bases, and 19 bases separated the two germline ends. CDR3 amino acids: CAPSTNRGGNQPQHF. In DNA form, the CDR3 reads TGTGCCCCTTCTACGAACCGGGGTGGCAATCAGCCCCAGCATTTT.

V usage is TRBV14 and J usage is TRBJ2-3, with a tentative D call TRBD2 (6 bases). The CDR3 runs 15 residues. The V end lost 4 bases, the J end lost 2 bases, and 13 bases lay between the germline ends. CDR1 SGHDN and CDR2 FVKESK come from the germline V gene. CDR3: CASSPPGLYTDTQYF. CDR3 coding DNA: TGTGCCAGCAGCCCGCCGGGACTGTACACAGATACGCAGTATTTT.

The chain employs TRBV10-1 and TRBJ1-6; no firm D call. Trimming removed 0 bases from V and 14 bases from J, with 8 bases in between. The CDR3 loop spans 12 amino acids. CDR1 and CDR2 (germline): WNHNN, SYGVQD (reference sequence). The CDR3 region is CASSESGRTLHF. CDR3 DNA sequence: TGCGCCAGCAGTGAGTCGGGCAGAACCCTCCACTTT.

The chain has TRBV12-3 or TRBV12-4 and TRBJ1-1; 8 bases are a match to TRBD1. Trimming took 5 bases from V and 5 from J; bases not matched to a gene: 4. CDR3 length: 13 amino acids. This CDR3 reads CASSRTGLTEAFF. CDR3 nucleotides: TGTGCCAGCAGTCGGACAGGGCTAACTGAAGCTTTCTTT.